Shown below are 28 T cell receptor beta chains from a single sample sequenced in a study of vaccination and CD4 T cells after COVID-19. A single record per CDR3 protein comes from TCRdb applying MiXCR to the PCR reads. The sample gives some 20,000 distinct CDR3 sequences, roughly 60% of which show up once; 1% to 1.3% is in the top ten. The sample consisted of CD4+ T cells from blood, taken after SARS-CoV-2 vaccination. The origin of the receptors is a human donor who had recovered from COVID-19.

This clonotype was seen more than once but under ten times. V and J are TRBV6-5 and TRBJ2-7; 7 bases are shared with TRBD2. CDR1 is MNHEY, CDR2 SVGAGI, per germline. The length of the CDR3 is 16 residues. The trim removed 0 bases at V and 3 bases at J, leaving 8 bases unmatched. The CDR3 bases are TGTGCCAGCAGTTACTCTTGGGCTAGCGGAGACTACGAGCAGTACTTC. This encodes CASSYSWASGDYEQYF.

The genes are TRBV7-9 and TRBJ2-7; the D gene is possibly TRBD2 (6 bases). V lost 5 bases and J lost 0, with 14 bases in between. Germline V gene sequence: CDR1 SEHNR, CDR2 FQNEAQ (reference sequence). The CDR3 totals 15 residues. CDR3 sequence (DNA): TGTGCCAGCAGCCCTGACGGGGGAAGCTCCTACGAGCAGTACTTC. Translating gives CASSPDGGSSYEQYF.

This rearrangement joins TRBV27 to TRBJ2-3; D gene unclear. The CDR3 has 13 amino acids. Looked up from germline, CDR1 is MNHEY and CDR2 is SMNVEV (reference sequence). Trimming took 6 bases from V and 0 from J, leaving 7 bases between them. CDR3 DNA sequence: TGTGCCAGCAGGGTCCTAAGCACAGATACGCAGTATTTT. Translation: CASRVLSTDTQYF.

The gene calls are TRBV28 and TRBJ2-7; possibly TRBD1 for D (5 bases). V lost 1 base, J lost 7 bases, and 14 bases lay in between. The germline V gene encodes CDR1 MDHEN and CDR2 SYDVKM. This CDR3 comprises 14 residues. The CDR3 spells CASSLSQGLREQYF. The DNA for the CDR3 is TGTGCCAGCAGTTTATCTCAGGGTTTAAGGGAGCAGTACTTC.

The table lists this clonotype with a few counts. The rearrangement links TRBV7-2 to TRBJ2-3; 14 bases match TRBD2. The trim removed 0 bases at V and 5 bases at J, leaving 1 base unmatched. The CDR3 sequence is 16 residues long. Germline V gene sequence: CDR1 SGHTA, CDR2 FQGNSA. The CDR3 protein is CASSLAGTSGRDTQYF. In nucleotides, the CDR3 is TGTGCCAGCAGCTTAGCCGGGACTAGCGGGAGAGATACGCAGTATTTT.

This clonotype appeared a few times. The V and J genes are TRBV27 and TRBJ1-1; 10 nucleotides line up with TRBD1. The trim removed 5 bases at V and 0 bases at J, leaving 12 bases unmatched. The V gene's germline CDR1 is MNHEY and CDR2 SMNVEV (reference sequence). CDR3 size: 18 residues. CDR3 loop: CASSTPTGTGVMNTEAFF. The CDR3 nucleotides are TGTGCCAGCAGTACCCCAACCGGGACAGGGGTCATGAACACTGAAGCTTTCTTT.

In this sample, this clonotype turned up a few times. The chain carries TRBV6-2 or TRBV6-3 and TRBJ1-1; D might be TRBD1 (6 bases). This CDR3 has 15 residues. The germline gives CDR1 MNHEY, CDR2 SVGEGT. V was pared by 5 bases and J by 10 bases, with 23 bases between. The CDR3 here is CASSRTAEAFVGAFF. The CDR3 coding sequence is TGTGCCAGCAGTCGGACAGCTGAAGCTTTCGTCGGAGCTTTCTTT.

The chain couples TRBV5-4 to TRBJ2-7, with D possibly matching TRBD2 (7 bases). The CDR3 contains 15 residues. The V gene's germline CDR1 is SGHNT and CDR2 YYREEE (reference sequence). Trimming stripped 0 bases from V and 2 bases from J, with 12 bases between. CDR3 DNA sequence: TGTGCCAGCAGCTTGGGGGGAGGGGGGCCCTACGAGCAGTACTTC. Translation: CASSLGGGGPYEQYF.

This clonotype was counted only a few times. CDR3 sequence reads: CASSYSVRELFF. CDR3 coding DNA: TGTGCCAGCAGTTACTCGGTCCGGGAGCTGTTTTTT. V gene TRBV6-5 combines with J gene TRBJ2-2; D gene unclear. The V end lost 0 bases, the J end lost 9 bases, and 5 bases lay between the germline ends. Germline V gene lookup returns CDR1 MNHEY and CDR2 SVGAGI. The CDR3 sequence is 12 residues long.

This clonotype occurred a few times. The J gene is TRBJ1-5, the V gene TRBV19, with TRBD1 identical over 10 bases. The CDR3 is 13 amino acids. Unmatched junction bases numbered 4, after V lost 10 bases and J lost 4 bases. Germline lookup yields CDR1 LNHDA and CDR2 SQIVND (reference sequence). As DNA, the CDR3 is TGTGCCACAGAGGGACAGGGGAATCAGCCCCAGCATTTT. As protein: CATEGQGNQPQHF.

The chain uses TRBV30 and TRBJ2-6; D is uncertain. Germline values: CDR1 GTSNPN, CDR2 SVGIG (reference sequence). This CDR3 has 15 residues. Trimming cost V 1 base and J 0 bases, with 7 bases left between them. Written as DNA, the CDR3 is TGTGCCTGGAGTGGCCTTGACTCTGGGGCCAACGTCCTGACTTTC. It codes for CAWSGLDSGANVLTF.

The gene calls are TRBV10-3 and TRBJ2-5, with no clear D. V was pared by 2 bases and J by 4 bases, with 8 bases between. Per the germline V gene, CDR1 is ENHRY and CDR2 is SYGVKD. CDR3 size: 13 residues. For the CDR3, the DNA is TGTGCCATCAGTGAGGGTATGGGAGAGACCCAGTACTTC. This gives the protein CAISEGMGETQYF.

J is TRBJ2-3 and V is TRBV20-1; D is ambiguous. The CDR3 sequence is 15 residues long. Germline-derived CDR1 and CDR2 are DFQATT and SNEGSKA (reference sequence). Trimming stripped 2 bases from V and 1 base from J, with 13 bases between. The DNA of the CDR3 is TGCAGTGCTAGACTATCCAACCAGGGCACAGATACGCAGTATTTT. Its translation is CSARLSNQGTDTQYF.

This chain connects TRBV20-1 to TRBJ2-5; 9 nucleotides align to TRBD2. The germline CDR1 and CDR2 sequences are DFQATT and SNEGSKA (reference sequence). Trimming took 0 bases from V and 5 from J; bases not matched to a gene: 7. The CDR3 contains 15 residues. CDR3 DNA: TGCAGTGCTAGAGATTCGGTAGCGGGAGCCGAGACCCAGTACTTC. It is translated as CSARDSVAGAETQYF.

This rearrangement joins TRBV23-1 to TRBJ2-2; a possible D gene is TRBD1 (6 bases). TRBV23-1 is designated an ORF whose function remains uncertain. V lost 6 bases, J lost 2 bases, and 7 bases lay in between. This CDR3 has 13 residues. The DNA of the CDR3 is TGCGCCAGCAGCAGGGGTAACACCGGGGAGCTGTTTTTT. Its translation is CASSRGNTGELFF.

Only a few counts were recorded for this clonotype. The chain links TRBV7-9 to TRBJ2-3; possible D gene TRBD1, 5 bases. CDR1 and CDR2 from the germline V gene are SEHNR and FQNEAQ (reference sequence). This CDR3 region has 15 residues. Between the trimmed V and J ends, which lost 8 bases and 2 bases, there was a span of 17 bases. The CDR3 DNA is TGTGCCAGCGCAGGGCAGCGCCAGGACACAGATACGCAGTATTTT. Encoded protein: CASAGQRQDTDTQYF.

This clonotype has more than one count but fewer than ten. The chain employs TRBV28 and TRBJ1-1, with TRBD1 as a possible D gene (5 bases). The CDR3 has 12 residues. Between the trimmed V and J ends, which lost 5 bases and 4 bases, there was a span of 8 bases. CDR1 MDHEN and CDR2 SYDVKM come from the germline V gene. For the CDR3, the DNA is TGTGCCAGCAGTCTTAGGGGCACTGAAGCTTTCTTT. This encodes CASSLRGTEAFF.

The V gene is TRBV4-1, the J gene TRBJ2-7, with D perhaps TRBD1 (6 bases). CDR3 length: 16 residues. The germline V and J ends were trimmed by 1 base and 0 bases, with 13 bases remaining between them. Per the germline V gene, CDR1 is MGHRA and CDR2 is YSYEKL. CDR3: CASSQGTVPSSYEQYF. CDR3 bases: TGCGCCAGCAGCCAAGGGACAGTGCCTAGCTCCTACGAGCAGTACTTC.

A few counts support this clonotype. J is TRBJ2-3 and V is TRBV20-1, with 8 nucleotides matching TRBD2. Germline V gene lookup returns CDR1 DFQATT and CDR2 SNEGSKA (reference sequence). The CDR3 loop spans 14 amino acids. With V trimmed by 5 bases and J by 3 bases, 7 bases remained unmatched. The CDR3 DNA follows: TGCAGTGCTGCGAGTAGCGGGATGACAGATACGCAGTATTTT. Translating gives CSAASSGMTDTQYF.

This clonotype turned up a few times. CDR3 amino acids: CASSPGGNSNQPQHF. CDR3 sequence (DNA): TGTGCCAGCAGTCCCGGAGGGAATAGCAATCAGCCCCAGCATTTT. The V gene is TRBV28, the J gene TRBJ1-5, with D uncertain. Trimming took off 5 bases at V and 0 bases at J, with 11 bases between the two ends. This CDR3 has 15 residues. Looked up from germline, CDR1 is MDHEN and CDR2 is SYDVKM.

In this sample, this clonotype turned up a few times. The rearrangement links TRBV6-1 to TRBJ1-1; D might be TRBD1 (6 bases). CDR3 length: 16 residues. Germline V gives CDR1 MNHNS, CDR2 SASEGT. V was pared by 8 bases and J by 0 bases, with 19 bases between. The CDR3 nucleotides are TGTGCCAGCTTAATTCCTTTCGGGACACTGAACACTGAAGCTTTCTTT. It codes for CASLIPFGTLNTEAFF.

The chain has TRBV21-1 and TRBJ1-3; the D segment call TRBD1 is taken from the table without a DNA check. TRBV21-1 is described as a pseudogene. The CDR3 is made up of 17 amino acids. For the CDR3, the DNA is TGTGCCAACGGAAAACTAGGGGACCCTCTGGGTGGAAACACCATATATTTT. Translation gives CANGKLGDPLGGNTIYF.

This rearrangement joins TRBV7-8 to TRBJ1-2; tentatively, D is TRBD1 (5 bases). The ends were cut back, 5 bases at V and 4 bases at J, with 8 bases in the middle. The CDR3 is 12 residues long. Germline CDR1 reads SGHVS; CDR2 reads FQNEAQ. The CDR3 bases are TGTGCCAGCAGCCCGACAGTCTATGGCTACACCTTC. Translating it yields CASSPTVYGYTF. Looking up the rest from reference TRBV7-8 and TRBJ1-2 gives the full variable domain: GAGVSQSPRYKVAKRGQDVALRCDPISGHVSLFWYQQALGQGPEFLTYFQNEAQLDKSGLPSDRFFAERPEGSVSTLKIQRTQQEDSAVYLCASSPTVYGYTFGSGTRLTVV.

The chain combines TRBV27 with TRBJ2-7; maybe TRBD1 (5 bases). V lost 2 bases, J lost 3 bases, and 11 bases lay in between. The CDR3 covers 14 residues. Germline CDR1 reads MNHEY; CDR2 reads SMNVEV (reference sequence). CDR3: CASSLKPQGYEQYF. Here the CDR3 DNA reads TGTGCCAGCAGTTTAAAACCCCAGGGCTACGAGCAGTACTTC.

In its sample, this clonotype was seen once. J is TRBJ1-2 and V is TRBV5-4; D is undetermined. CDR1 and CDR2 from the germline V gene are SGHNT and YYREEE (reference sequence). Between the trimmed V and J ends, which lost 4 bases and 6 bases, there was a span of 7 bases. The CDR3 has 11 amino acids. The DNA for the CDR3 is TGTGCCAGCAGCCGAGAGAATGGCTACACCTTC. Its translation is CASSRENGYTF.

The CDR3 here is CASSPGPLARSRGAFF. The CDR3 nucleotides read TGTGCCAGCAGCCCGGGACCCCTCGCACGCAGTAGGGGAGCTTTCTTT. The rearrangement uses TRBV7-6 and TRBJ1-1, with a possible D match to TRBD1 (5 bases). The CDR3 contains 16 residues. Germline V gene lookup returns CDR1 SGHVS and CDR2 FNYEAQ. V dropped 5 bases and J dropped 10 bases, with 26 bases sitting between them. The full variable domain, completed using reference TRBV7-6 and TRBJ1-1, is GAGVSQSPRYKVTKRGQDVALRCDPISGHVSLYWYRQALGQGPEFLTYFNYEAQQDKSGLPNDRFSAERPEGSISTLTIQRTEQRDSAMYRCASSPGPLARSRGAFFGQGTRLTVV.

This clonotype was observed a handful of times. The chain couples TRBV24-1 to TRBJ2-2, with D unresolved. This CDR3 has 13 amino acids. The V end was cut by 4 bases, the J end by 2 bases, with 4 bases between. Germline CDR1 and CDR2: KGHDR and SFDVKD. The CDR3 DNA reads TGTGCCACCAGTGAGGTAAACACCGGGGAGCTGTTTTTT. Amino acid sequence: CATSEVNTGELFF.

This rearrangement joins TRBV20-1 to TRBJ2-3, with D possibly being TRBD1 or TRBD2 (7 bases each). Trimming stripped 6 bases from V and 0 bases from J, with 19 bases between. Germline-derived CDR1 and CDR2 are DFQATT and SNEGSKA (reference sequence). The CDR3 extends over 16 amino acids. The CDR3 nucleotides read TGCAGTGCCGCCCCCCAGGGGGGACTAAGCACAGATACGCAGTATTTT. This codes for CSAAPQGGLSTDTQYF.